The present TCR beta chain was sequenced within a study of monozygotic twins with inflammatory bowel disease. Reanalyzing the 5' RACE reads, TCRdb keeps one entry per CDR3 protein, without DNA. The sample holds more than 300,000 distinct CDR3 sequences. Looked up from germline, CDR1 is SGHDN and CDR2 is FVKESK. The CDR3 has 14 amino acids. The V and J genes are TRBV14 and TRBJ1-2. The material sequenced was blood. This clonotype was sampled from a human donor with ulcerative colitis or Crohn's disease, or a healthy co-twin of an affected twin (not recorded which). CDR3: CASSRNLKAGGYTF.